A selection of T cell receptor beta chains follows, all from one sample in a study of glioma-infiltrating T cells. In TCRdb, the multiplex PCR reads were re-called with MiXCR into one record per CDR3 protein. The data contain fewer than 250,000 distinct CDR3 sequences, over 30% of them singletons. Sequences were obtained from glioma tissue, nonneoplastic brain tissue, or PBMCs (not recorded which). The receptors were gathered from a human donor with low-grade glioma or glioblastoma, undergoing nonglioma brain surgery, or in good health (not recorded which). CDR3s include the opening cysteine and the closing phenylalanine or tryptophan. A D gene is named only where the DNA matches it firmly. For some rows the clone size is stated as once, few or many, or as a class when expanded; others skip it.

d_gene: .
j_gene: TRBJ1-6
v_gene: TRBV30
abundance: .
CDR3nt: TGTGCCTGGAGTCCCGCGGGGAGGTCACCCCTCCACTTT
CDR3aa: CAWSPAGRSPLHF

d_gene: TRBD2
j_gene: TRBJ2-5
v_gene: TRBV28
abundance: many
CDR3nt: TGTGCCAGTTCCGGGAGGAGAGAGACCCAGTACTTC
CDR3aa: CASSGRRETQYF

d_gene: .
j_gene: TRBJ2-7
v_gene: TRBV19
abundance: .
CDR3nt: TGTGCCAGTAGTGGATCGGGGGCCTCCTACGAGCAGTACTTC
CDR3aa: CASSGSGASYEQYF

d_gene: TRBD1
j_gene: TRBJ1-2
v_gene: TRBV6-8
abundance: .
CDR3nt: TGCGCCAGCAGCGCATTACAACAGGGGGCCGGCTATGGCTACACCTTC
CDR3aa: CASSALQQGAGYGYTF

d_gene: TRBD2
j_gene: TRBJ2-2
v_gene: TRBV6-1
abundance: many
CDR3nt: TGTGCCAGCCGACTAGCGGCGAACACCGGGGAGCTGTTTTTT
CDR3aa: CASRLAANTGELFF

d_gene: .
j_gene: TRBJ1-1
v_gene: TRBV28
abundance: many
CDR3nt: .
CDR3aa: CASSTSGQGLKAFF

d_gene: .
j_gene: TRBJ2-1
v_gene: TRBV29-1
abundance: many
CDR3nt: TGCAGCGTTGGGGATTTCAGGGCACATGAGCAGTTCTTC
CDR3aa: CSVGDFRAHEQFF

d_gene: TRBD1
j_gene: TRBJ1-5
v_gene: TRBV28
abundance: many
CDR3nt: TGTGCCAGCAGTTCAGGACAGGGGCGTTTGCAGCCCCAGCATTTT
CDR3aa: CASSSGQGRLQPQHF

d_gene: .
j_gene: TRBJ2-5
v_gene: TRBV18
abundance: .
CDR3nt: TGTGCCAGCTCACCCCCGGTGCTTGCGGAGACCCAGTACTTC
CDR3aa: CASSPPVLAETQYF

d_gene: TRBD1
j_gene: TRBJ1-4
v_gene: TRBV6-1
abundance: many
CDR3nt: TGTGCCAGCAGGACAGGGCCCCTTAATGAAAAACTGTTTTTT
CDR3aa: CASRTGPLNEKLFF

d_gene: .
j_gene: TRBJ2-3
v_gene: TRBV7-9
abundance: many
CDR3nt: TGTGCCAGCAGCTTAGTCCTGTCCGCAGATACGCAGTATTTT
CDR3aa: CASSLVLSADTQYF

d_gene: .
j_gene: TRBJ2-2
v_gene: TRBV6-2/TRBV6-3
abundance: .
CDR3nt: TGTGCCGGCAGTTACTTTTGGCTAACCGGGGAGCCGTTTTTT
CDR3aa: CAGSYFWLTGEPFF

d_gene: .
j_gene: TRBJ1-1
v_gene: TRBV6-6
abundance: many
CDR3nt: TGTGCCAGCAGTTACTCACTCACTGAAGCTTTCTTT
CDR3aa: CASSYSLTEAFF